Listed here are 25 T cell receptor beta chains from one sample, sequenced in a study of cytomegalovirus exposure and HLA in healthy donors. TCRdb's table, derived via immunoSEQ multiplex PCR, lists solely in-frame clones and lacks some. The repertoire includes 180,000 or so clones, about 87% of them detected once, and roughly 1.4% sits in the top ten. Sequencing was carried out using PBMCs. These TCRs come from a woman aged 25 to 39 in good health and CMV-seronegative.

The CDR3 sequence: CASSYSGASPLHF. In DNA, the CDR3 is TGTGCCAGCAGTTACTCGGGGGCGTCACCCCTCCACTTT. The chain recombines TRBV6-5 with TRBJ1-6; D is perhaps TRBD1 (6 bases). Trimming left V 0 bases short and J 10 bases short, with 7 bases between. The CDR3 runs 13 residues. Germline V CDR1 and CDR2: MNHEY, SVGAGI.

The chain is built from TRBV5-6 and TRBJ1-4, with D unclear. CDR1 is SGHDT and CDR2 is YYEEEE in the germline V gene. The ends were cut back, 4 bases at V and 7 bases at J, with 14 bases in the middle. The length of the CDR3 is 14 residues. DNA for the CDR3: TGTGCCAGCAGCGCCTTCGTGGAGCGTGAAAAACTGTTTTTT. Protein product: CASSAFVEREKLFF.

The genes are TRBV18 and TRBJ1-5; TRBD1 is a possible D gene (5 bases). The V end was cut by 2 bases, the J end by 4 bases, with 12 bases between. The germline V gene has CDR1 KGHSH and CDR2 LQKENI. This CDR3 region has 15 residues. CDR3: CASSPGTPGNQPQHF. CDR3 coding DNA: TGTGCCAGCTCACCAGGGACTCCAGGGAATCAGCCCCAGCATTTT.

The J gene is TRBJ1-6, the V gene TRBV5-1; D is undetermined. CDR3 length equals 14 residues. Trimming took off 1 base at V and 6 bases at J, with 8 bases between the two ends. Germline values: CDR1 SGHRS, CDR2 YFSETQ. In DNA form, the CDR3 reads TGCGCCAGCAGCTTGTCGTCTTCTAATTCACCCCTCCACTTT. Its translation is CASSLSSSNSPLHF.

Note on this clone: One end of the junction does not line up with germline, which may come from a read error. The chain combines TRBV6-5 with TRBJ1-2; D unclear. This CDR3 region has 14 residues. CDR1 and CDR2 from the germline V gene are MNHEY and SVGAGI. The CDR3 loop reads CASSRVGSNYGYTF. The CDR3 nucleotides are TGTGCCAGCAGTCGCGTTGGGAGTAACTATGGGTACACCTTC.

The chain carries TRBV5-1 and TRBJ2-3; D gene unclear. The ends were cut back, 4 bases at V and 3 bases at J, with 12 bases in the middle. Germline V gene sequence: CDR1 SGHRS, CDR2 YFSETQ. The CDR3 runs 14 residues. CDR3 sequence reads: CASSISRSTDTQYF. CDR3 DNA: TGCGCCAGCAGCATATCGAGATCAACAGATACGCAGTATTTT.

V and J are TRBV30 and TRBJ1-5, with a weak D call TRBD1 (6 bases). Per the germline V gene, CDR1 is GTSNPN and CDR2 is SVGIG (reference sequence). The CDR3 spans 13 residues. V was pared by 0 bases and J by 4 bases, with 7 bases between. The CDR3 region has the DNA TGTGCCTGGAGTGTAGACAGGAATCAGCCCCAGCATTTT. Translating it yields CAWSVDRNQPQHF.

The V and J genes are TRBV5-1 and TRBJ2-1; 7 bases line up with TRBD2. Per germline, CDR1 SGHRS and CDR2 YFSETQ. The CDR3 has 16 amino acids. Trimming took 4 bases from V and 5 from J; bases not matched to a gene: 12. This CDR3 reads CASSVVGGGSNNEQFF. CDR3 coding DNA: TGCGCCAGCAGCGTGGTTGGGGGGGGATCAAACAATGAGCAGTTCTTC.

This chain links TRBV5-5 with TRBJ1-1; 9 bases are shared with TRBD1. Trimming cost V 2 bases and J 1 base; bases outside gene matches: 3. Germline CDR1 SGHKS, CDR2 YYEKEE (reference sequence). The length of the CDR3 is 15 residues. The DNA of the CDR3 is TGTGCCAGCAGCTTCACAGGGGGCCCGAACACTGAAGCTTTCTTT. Translation: CASSFTGGPNTEAFF.

J is TRBJ2-1 and V is TRBV11-1, with D maybe TRBD1 (6 bases). The CDR3 has 15 amino acids. Germline loops: CDR1 SGHAT, CDR2 FQDESV (reference sequence). Trimming pared 2 bases from V and 2 bases from J, leaving 10 bases between. In DNA form, the CDR3 reads TGTGCCAGCAGCTTAATGACAGGCCCCTACAATGAGCAGTTCTTC. It specifies CASSLMTGPYNEQFF.

J is TRBJ2-3 and V is TRBV2; 9 nucleotides agree with TRBD1. Germline values: CDR1 SNHLY, CDR2 FYNNEI. J was trimmed by 6 bases and V by 5 bases; bases with no gene match: 9. This CDR3 contains 15 residues. CDR3 DNA: TGTGCCAGCAGTCAGACAGGGGGGATCCGTGATACGCAGTATTTT. Protein sequence: CASSQTGGIRDTQYF.

V usage is TRBV6-6 and J usage is TRBJ2-7; TRBD1 agrees at 12 bases. This CDR3 has 16 amino acids. Germline CDR1 MNHNY, CDR2 SVGAGI (reference sequence). With 2 bases clipped from V and 7 bases from J, the junction kept 9 bases outside the gene matches. The CDR3, as DNA: TGTGCCAGCAGTTACGCCAAGGGACAGGGGGCAAGAGAGCAGTACTTC. It specifies CASSYAKGQGAREQYF.

V usage is TRBV6-5 and J usage is TRBJ1-2, with 9 bases that match TRBD1. The trim removed 8 bases at V and 6 bases at J, leaving 7 bases unmatched. The CDR3 extends over 13 amino acids. Looked up from germline, CDR1 is MNHEY and CDR2 is SVGAGI. This CDR3 is CASLGGQGHGYTF. The CDR3 nucleotides read TGTGCCAGCCTCGGGGGACAGGGTCATGGCTACACCTTC.

This clone was picked up a small number of times. This chain links TRBV25-1 with TRBJ1-2; 9 bases agree with TRBD1. Per the germline V gene, CDR1 is MGHDK and CDR2 is SYGVNS. This CDR3 contains 13 residues. V was pared by 6 bases and J by 4 bases, with 3 bases of the junction left unmatched. The CDR3 nucleotides read TGTGCCAGCAGCACAGGGGGCCTCTATGGCTACACCTTC. It is translated as CASSTGGLYGYTF.

The V call is TRBV6-5, the J call TRBJ2-1; D perhaps matches TRBD2 (5 bases). CDR1 MNHEY and CDR2 SVGAGI come from the germline V gene. V dropped 0 bases and J dropped 12 bases, with 12 bases sitting between them. The CDR3 is 13 residues long. CDR3 in DNA: TGTGCCAGCAGTTACTCGAGCGGAGGTGGGCAGTTCTTC. It translates to CASSYSSGGGQFF.

The count of this clone is one. This chain uses TRBV14 with TRBJ2-7, with D possibly TRBD2 on 6 matching bases. The length of the CDR3 is 16 residues. Germline V gives CDR1 SGHDN, CDR2 FVKESK. Trimming stripped 0 bases from V and 6 bases from J, with 18 bases between. The CDR3 loop is CASSQDQRGVLAEQYF. The CDR3 DNA reads as TGTGCCAGCAGCCAAGATCAGAGAGGCGTACTAGCCGAGCAGTACTTC.

The gene calls are TRBV5-4 and TRBJ1-2; TRBD1 agrees at 9 bases. This CDR3 has 14 amino acids. The V and J ends lost 0 bases and 5 bases, in that order; junction bases with no gene match: 2. Germline lookup yields CDR1 SGHNT and CDR2 YYREEE (reference sequence). The CDR3: CASSLDRGPYGYTF. DNA for the CDR3: TGTGCCAGCAGCTTGGACAGGGGGCCGTATGGCTACACCTTC.

V usage is TRBV2 and J usage is TRBJ1-2, with D possibly TRBD1 on 5 matching bases. Germline V gene lookup returns CDR1 SNHLY and CDR2 FYNNEI. This CDR3 spans 14 amino acids. The V gene lost 3 bases and the J gene lost 1 base, with 9 bases spanning the gap. The CDR3 nucleotides read TGTGCCAGCAGTGATGGGGCAGATAACTATGGCTACACCTTC. It specifies CASSDGADNYGYTF.

The chain carries TRBV25-1 and TRBJ1-5; 7 nucleotides line up with TRBD1. Trimming at V came to 1 base and at J to 4 bases, leaving 7 bases not matched to a gene. Germline CDR1 reads MGHDK; CDR2 reads SYGVNS. The CDR3 length is 16 residues. The CDR3 sequence is CASSESPGQDNQPQHF. As DNA, the CDR3 is TGTGCCAGCAGTGAATCACCCGGACAGGATAATCAGCCCCAGCATTTT. The whole variable domain, remainder taken from reference TRBV25-1 and TRBJ1-5, is EADIYQTPRYLVIGTGKKITLECSQTMGHDKMYWYQQDPGMELHLIHYSYGVNSTEKGDLSSESTVSRIRTEHFPLTLESARPSHTSQYLCASSESPGQDNQPQHFGDGTRLSIL.

The genes are TRBV29-1 and TRBJ2-1; possible D gene TRBD2, 7 bases. The length of the CDR3 is 12 residues. V was shortened by 6 bases and J by 9 bases, with 15 bases between the two germline ends. Germline V gives CDR1 SQVTM, CDR2 ANQGSEA. In nucleotides, the CDR3 is TGCAGCGTCGGGGCAGGGGAGGGTGAGCAGTTCTTC. Its protein is CSVGAGEGEQFF.

This chain links TRBV9 with TRBJ1-2, with TRBD1 matching 8 bases. V lost 3 bases and J lost 0; bases outside the gene matches: 10. This CDR3 contains 17 residues. The germline V gene encodes CDR1 SGDLS and CDR2 YYNGEE. The CDR3 spells CASSGPIKTGANYGYTF. The DNA of the CDR3 is TGTGCCAGCAGCGGACCGATTAAGACAGGGGCTAACTATGGCTACACCTTC.

Here the CDR3 DNA reads TGTGCCTGGAGTGCCGGGACAGGGGGGCAGCCCCAGCATTTT. Its translation is CAWSAGTGGQPQHF. The rearrangement links TRBV30 to TRBJ1-5, with TRBD1 matching over 11 bases. The J segment lost 7 bases and the V segment lost 1 base, leaving 3 bases of the junction unmatched. The CDR3 runs 14 residues. Germline assignment: CDR1 GTSNPN and CDR2 SVGIG (reference sequence).

The gene calls are TRBV7-8 and TRBJ1-2, with 7 bases matching TRBD1. Germline-derived CDR1 and CDR2 are SGHVS and FQNEAQ. This CDR3 spans 16 amino acids. V lost 5 bases and J lost 4; bases outside the gene matches: 13. CDR3 residues: CASSPNSDRLGYGYTF. In DNA, the CDR3 is TGTGCCAGCAGCCCAAACTCGGACAGGCTCGGCTATGGCTACACCTTC.

In its sample, this clone was seen once. The chain employs TRBV11-2 and TRBJ2-2; 8 bases line up with TRBD2. This CDR3 has 13 amino acids. Germline V lookup: CDR1 SGHAT, CDR2 FQNNGV. J lost 4 bases, V lost 6 bases, and 1 base had no gene match. The CDR3 DNA reads as TGTGCCAGCAGGCGGGGGGCCACCGGGGAGCTGTTTTTT. It is translated as CASRRGATGELFF.

This chain connects TRBV6-1 to TRBJ2-3, with 7 bases matching TRBD1. V dropped 6 bases and J dropped 2; count of bases not matched to a gene: 8. The CDR3 runs to 15 residues. Germline V gene sequence: CDR1 MNHNS, CDR2 SASEGT. The CDR3 protein is CASRAGDRYTDTQYF. In nucleotides, the CDR3 is TGTGCCAGCAGAGCTGGGGACAGATACACAGATACGCAGTATTTT.